The 30 T cell receptor beta chains reported below all come from one sample, sequenced in a study of CD8 T cells in ankylosing spondylitis. Findings of the study overall: About 8 highly homologous variants made up a TCR beta motif, and this motif appeared characteristic of ankylosing spondylitis blood.

Which antigens these TCRs recognize remains unknown. TCRdb itself ran the 5' RACE reads through MiXCR, one entry per CDR3 protein. The sample yields under 550,000 distinct CDR3 sequences, 25% to 30% seen once. Material: blood, either unsorted or a sorted T cell fraction (not recorded which). All receptors derive from a male donor with ankylosing spondylitis.

This clonotype appeared a few times. This rearrangement joins TRBV10-1 to TRBJ2-4; 11 bases agree with TRBD1. CDR1 and CDR2 (germline): WNHNN, SYGVQD (reference sequence). V was clipped by 4 bases and J by 7 bases; unmatched bases: 6. This CDR3 is 15 amino acids long. The CDR3 spells CASSAGTGGKNIQYF. CDR3 DNA: TGCGCCAGCAGTGCCGGGACAGGGGGAAAGAACATTCAGTACTTC.

J is TRBJ2-1 and V is TRBV20-1; TRBD2 matches 8 bases. The ends lost 3 bases at V and 6 bases at J; junction bases unmatched: 4. Germline V CDR1 and CDR2: DFQATT, SNEGSKA (reference sequence). This CDR3 has 13 amino acids. The CDR3 DNA reads TGCAGTGCTAGCGGGAGGGCCGTCAATGAGCAGTTCTTC. As protein: CSASGRAVNEQFF.

The V call is TRBV7-8, the J call TRBJ2-1; 8 nucleotides agree with TRBD1. V gave up 7 bases and J gave up 10 bases; unmatched junction bases: 9. Germline loops: CDR1 SGHVS, CDR2 FQNEAQ. The CDR3 is made up of 13 amino acids. CDR3 sequence (DNA): TGTGCCAGCACCAACAGGGGGTGGGGGGAGCAGTTCTTC. It codes for CASTNRGWGEQFF.

The chain combines TRBV7-6 with TRBJ2-3, with a possible D match to TRBD2 (6 bases). CDR1 is SGHVS and CDR2 is FNYEAQ in the germline V gene. Trimming stripped 0 bases from V and 8 bases from J, with 12 bases between. This CDR3 region has 14 residues. In DNA, the CDR3 is TGTGCCAGCAGCTTAGCAGCGGGCAAGGGTACGCAGTATTTT. Amino acids: CASSLAAGKGTQYF.

This chain connects TRBV11-3 to TRBJ2-7, with a tentative D call TRBD2 (5 bases). CDR1 is SGHNT and CDR2 is YENEEA in the germline V gene. This CDR3 is built from 15 residues. Trimming cost V 5 bases and J 3 bases, with 17 bases left between them. The CDR3 loop is CASSRGLESFYEQYF. The CDR3 DNA reads as TGTGCCAGCAGCCGAGGACTGGAATCTTTCTACGAGCAGTACTTC.

The chain joins TRBV20-1 to TRBJ1-4; tentative D call: TRBD1 (5 bases). CDR3 length: 14 residues. Trimming took 3 bases from V and 8 from J, leaving 16 bases between them. Looked up from germline, CDR1 is DFQATT and CDR2 is SNEGSKA (reference sequence). The CDR3 DNA reads TGCAGTGCTAGGGGGACGATGATCGGCGAAAAACTGTTTTTT. It translates to CSARGTMIGEKLFF.

The genes are TRBV5-1 and TRBJ2-3; D possibly corresponds to TRBD2 (5 bases). Trimming removed 7 bases from V and 6 bases from J, with 15 bases in between. The length of the CDR3 is 13 residues. Germline V gene sequence: CDR1 SGHRS, CDR2 YFSETQ. As DNA, the CDR3 is TGCGCCAGCCGCACGACCGGGGTGGATACGCAGTATTTT. This translates into CASRTTGVDTQYF.

The V and J genes are TRBV27 and TRBJ1-2; 7 positions match TRBD1. The junction had 3 bases not matched to a gene; V was cut back by 5 bases and J by 6 bases. The CDR3 runs 12 residues. Germline V CDR1 and CDR2: MNHEY, SMNVEV (reference sequence). The CDR3 loop is CASSAQGNGYTF. CDR3 DNA sequence: TGTGCCAGCAGTGCACAGGGGAATGGCTACACCTTC.

The chain has TRBV9 and TRBJ1-3; 8 positions match TRBD1. The junction had 2 bases not matched to a gene; V was cut back by 0 bases and J by 3 bases. The CDR3 extends over 15 amino acids. The V gene's germline CDR1 is SGDLS and CDR2 YYNGEE. The CDR3 loop is CASSVEGQGGNTIYF. The CDR3, as DNA: TGTGCCAGCAGCGTAGAAGGACAGGGTGGAAACACCATATATTTT. Full variable domain (remainder filled in from reference TRBV9 and TRBJ1-3): DSGVTQTPKHLITATGQRVTLRCSPRSGDLSVYWYQQSLDQGLQFLIQYYNGEERAKGNILERFSAQQFPDLHSELNLSSLELGDSALYFCASSVEGQGGNTIYFGEGSWLTVV.

V usage is TRBV5-1 and J usage is TRBJ1-1, with TRBD1 matching over 8 bases. The CDR3 contains 16 residues. Losses at the gene ends were 5 bases for V and 5 bases for J; bases not matched to a gene: 14. Germline V gene data show CDR1 as SGHRS and CDR2 as YFSETQ. CDR3 in DNA: TGCGCCAGCAGTTTGACCCAGGGGGCGTCGGGGACTGAAGCTTTCTTT. Translation gives CASSLTQGASGTEAFF.

The J gene is TRBJ2-7, the V gene TRBV5-1; a possible D gene is TRBD2 (6 bases). Trimming stripped 4 bases from V and 2 bases from J, with 10 bases between. CDR1 SGHRS and CDR2 YFSETQ come from the germline V gene. The CDR3 sequence is 13 residues long. CDR3 in DNA: TGCGCCAGCAGCCGGCGGGATACCTACGAGCAGTACTTC. This sequence encodes CASSRRDTYEQYF.

This clonotype showed up just a few times. V is TRBV20-1 and J is TRBJ2-1; TRBD2 agrees at 11 bases. Trimming took 5 bases from V and 0 from J; bases not matched to a gene: 3. The CDR3 spans 15 residues. Germline values: CDR1 DFQATT, CDR2 SNEGSKA (reference sequence). The CDR3, as DNA: TGCAGTGCTGGTAGCGGGAGGGCCTCCTACAATGAGCAGTTCTTC. Its protein is CSAGSGRASYNEQFF.

This clonotype came up a few times. The chain recombines TRBV25-1 with TRBJ2-5; D is possibly TRBD2 (6 bases). The germline V gene has CDR1 MGHDK and CDR2 SYGVNS. There are 12 residues in the CDR3. Trimming pared 7 bases from V and 7 bases from J, leaving 13 bases between. CDR3 amino acids: CASNEDYGTQYF. CDR3 nucleotides: TGTGCCAGCAACGAGGACTACGGGACCCAGTACTTC.

This clonotype appeared a few times. The V call is TRBV18, the J call TRBJ1-1; D ambiguous. Trimming shortened V by 0 bases and J by 7 bases, and 18 bases separated the two germline ends. This CDR3 is built from 16 residues. The germline V gene encodes CDR1 KGHSH and CDR2 LQKENI. Written as DNA, the CDR3 is TGTGCCAGCTCACCACCGTGGGCCACCGGATCAGGTGAAGCTTTCTTT. It yields the protein CASSPPWATGSGEAFF.

The chain combines TRBV7-2 with TRBJ2-7, with TRBD2 as a possible D gene (5 bases). The CDR3 runs 15 residues. CDR1 and CDR2 from the germline V gene are SGHTA and FQGNSA. With 4 bases removed from V and 6 bases from J, the gap between germline ends came to 19 bases. CDR3 residues: CASSSTLAGWAEQYF. CDR3 DNA sequence: TGTGCCAGCAGCTCGACCCTGGCGGGCTGGGCCGAGCAGTACTTC.

This chain uses TRBV25-1 with TRBJ2-5, with D perhaps TRBD2 (7 bases). The CDR3 has 17 amino acids. CDR1 and CDR2 (germline): MGHDK, SYGVNS. Trimming left V 2 bases short and J 4 bases short, with 20 bases between. The DNA of the CDR3 is TGTGCCAGCAGTGAAGGTACTCGGGGGGCAGGACCAGAGACCCAGTACTTC. It yields the protein CASSEGTRGAGPETQYF.

The chain recombines TRBV20-1 with TRBJ2-5; D perhaps matches TRBD2 (5 bases). The CDR3 covers 13 residues. Germline V lookup: CDR1 DFQATT, CDR2 SNEGSKA (reference sequence). V was trimmed by 6 bases and J by 5 bases, leaving 16 bases between them. CDR3: CSASTGSRETQYF. CDR3 DNA sequence: TGCAGTGCCTCAACTGGGAGTAGGGAGACCCAGTACTTC.

The V and J genes are TRBV6-5 and TRBJ2-4; tentatively, D is TRBD1 (6 bases). V was trimmed by 5 bases and J by 0 bases, leaving 14 bases between them. Germline V gene sequence: CDR1 MNHEY, CDR2 SVGAGI. The CDR3 spans 16 residues. CDR3: CASSLDRLRAKNIQYF. The CDR3 region has the DNA TGTGCCAGCAGTCTCGACAGGCTGAGAGCCAAAAACATTCAGTACTTC.

The rearrangement joins TRBV7-9 to TRBJ2-1; maybe TRBD1 (6 bases). Trimming stripped 1 base from V and 8 bases from J, with 15 bases between. The germline V gene has CDR1 SEHNR and CDR2 FQNEAQ (reference sequence). The CDR3 contains 15 residues. In DNA, the CDR3 is TGTGCCAGCAGCTTAGTGCTACAGGGTGGGGATGAGCAGTTCTTC. This encodes CASSLVLQGGDEQFF.

The chain joins TRBV3-1 to TRBJ2-1; 10 bases are shared with TRBD2. Germline lookup yields CDR1 LGHDT and CDR2 YNNKEL (reference sequence). This CDR3 spans 17 amino acids. V shed 0 bases and J 8 bases; nucleotides not matched to a gene: 10. The CDR3 DNA follows: TGTGCCAGCAGCCAAGAAGGTGGAGCGGGAGGGCCCCATGAGCAGTTCTTC. Its translation is CASSQEGGAGGPHEQFF.

This clonotype turned up a few times. Written as DNA, the CDR3 is TGCAGCGTTGAAGGACTAGCGGGGCTCTACAATGAGCAGTTCTTC. It translates to CSVEGLAGLYNEQFF. This chain uses TRBV29-1 with TRBJ2-1; 11 positions agree with TRBD2. The trim removed 1 base at V and 3 bases at J, leaving 2 bases unmatched. This CDR3 is built from 15 residues. Germline V gene sequence: CDR1 SQVTM, CDR2 ANQGSEA.

The gene calls are TRBV15 and TRBJ2-5; no definite D call. The V gene lost 1 base and the J gene lost 4 bases, with 7 bases spanning the gap. The CDR3 covers 13 residues. The V gene's germline CDR1 is LNHNV and CDR2 YYDKDF (reference sequence). The CDR3 region is CATSRGQIETQYF. CDR3 nucleotides: TGTGCCACCAGCAGAGGCCAAATAGAGACCCAGTACTTC.

The chain carries TRBV20-1 and TRBJ2-7; D is unclear. Between the trimmed V and J ends, which lost 3 bases and 0 bases, there was a span of 12 bases. The length of the CDR3 is 14 residues. Germline CDR1 and CDR2: DFQATT and SNEGSKA (reference sequence). CDR3 nucleotides: TGCAGTGCTAGTCCAGCGCCCTTCTCCTACGAGCAGTACTTC. Protein sequence: CSASPAPFSYEQYF.

This clonotype was detected only once. The CDR3 DNA reads as TGTGCCAGCTCACCACTGAGACAGGGAAACACAGATACGCAGTATTTT. Protein product: CASSPLRQGNTDTQYF. The chain combines TRBV18 with TRBJ2-3, with 7 bases lining up with TRBD1. The trim removed 1 base at V and 2 bases at J, leaving 6 bases unmatched. CDR1 and CDR2 (germline): KGHSH, LQKENI. The length of the CDR3 is 16 residues.

This sequence joins TRBV7-9 and TRBJ1-6; D gene uncertain. This CDR3 has 12 amino acids. Trimming took off 4 bases at V and 10 bases at J, with 8 bases between the two ends. Looked up from germline, CDR1 is SEHNR and CDR2 is FQNEAQ (reference sequence). The CDR3: CASSSSQSPLHF. For the CDR3, the DNA is TGTGCCAGCAGCTCCAGCCAATCACCCCTCCACTTT.

This clonotype was observed a few times. This rearrangement joins TRBV24-1 to TRBJ1-2; 9 nucleotides line up with TRBD1. CDR3 length: 16 residues. Germline assignment: CDR1 KGHDR and CDR2 SFDVKD. The V segment lost 4 bases and the J segment 4 bases; nucleotides outside the gene matches: 9. DNA of the CDR3: TGTGCCACCAGTGACACCACAGGGGGCAAAAGCTATGGCTACACCTTC. Protein product: CATSDTTGGKSYGYTF.

This chain uses TRBV18 with TRBJ2-1, with 7 bases identical to TRBD2. The CDR3 loop spans 16 amino acids. Trimming cost V 2 bases and J 6 bases; bases outside gene matches: 10. Germline CDR1 reads KGHSH; CDR2 reads LQKENI. CDR3 DNA sequence: TGTGCCAGCTCACCAATAGGACTAGGGTCCGGCAATGAGCAGTTCTTC. Translating it yields CASSPIGLGSGNEQFF.

The genes are TRBV6-5 and TRBJ1-4, with 8 bases that match TRBD1. J gave up 5 bases and V 2 bases, and 4 bases lay outside the gene matches. This CDR3 spans 15 amino acids. Germline values: CDR1 MNHEY, CDR2 SVGAGI. The CDR3 region is CASSYITGGNEKLFF. In nucleotides, the CDR3 is TGTGCCAGCAGTTACATTACAGGGGGGAATGAAAAACTGTTTTTT.

The V call is TRBV10-3, the J call TRBJ2-5; 7 bases map to TRBD1. V gave up 2 bases and J gave up 5 bases; unmatched junction bases: 8. Germline V lookup: CDR1 ENHRY, CDR2 SYGVKD. CDR3 length equals 15 residues. The CDR3 region is CAISEGRGIVETQYF. CDR3 in DNA: TGTGCCATCAGTGAGGGCAGGGGGATCGTGGAGACCCAGTACTTC.

The chain uses TRBV7-2 and TRBJ1-2; D remains ambiguous. Germline lookup yields CDR1 SGHTA and CDR2 FQGNSA. Trimming removed 0 bases at V and 4 bases at J, with 12 bases between. CDR3 length equals 15 residues. This CDR3 is CASSLAFGHLYGYTF. The CDR3 nucleotides read TGTGCCAGCAGCTTAGCTTTCGGTCACCTCTATGGCTACACCTTC.